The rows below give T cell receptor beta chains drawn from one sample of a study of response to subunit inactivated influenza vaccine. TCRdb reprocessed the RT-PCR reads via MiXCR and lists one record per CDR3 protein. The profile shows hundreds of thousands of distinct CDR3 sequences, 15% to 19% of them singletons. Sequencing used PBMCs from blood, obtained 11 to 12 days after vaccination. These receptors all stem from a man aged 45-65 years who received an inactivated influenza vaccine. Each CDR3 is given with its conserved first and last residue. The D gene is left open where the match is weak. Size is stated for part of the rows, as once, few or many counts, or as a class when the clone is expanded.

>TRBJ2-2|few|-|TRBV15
TGTGCCACCAGCAGAGAACTAGCCAACACCGGGGAGCTGTTTTTT
CATSRELANTGELFF
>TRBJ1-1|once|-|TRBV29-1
TGCAGCGTGGATAAGAACACTGAAGCTCTCTTT
CSVDKNTEALF
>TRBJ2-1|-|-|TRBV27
TGTGCCAGCAGCGAGGGGGGTCTCTCCTACAATGAGCAGTTCTTC
CASSEGGLSYNEQFF
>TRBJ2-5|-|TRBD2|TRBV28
TGTGCCAGCAGTTTCCTAGCGGGAGGAACGGAGACCCAGTACTTC
CASSFLAGGTETQYF
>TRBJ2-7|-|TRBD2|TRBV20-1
TGCAGTGCCTATAGCGGGGTCGAGTACGAGCAGTACTTC
CSAYSGVEYEQYF
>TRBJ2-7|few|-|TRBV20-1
TGCAGTGCTACTTTTATGACCCCTTATGGCGAGCAGTACTTC
CSATFMTPYGEQYF
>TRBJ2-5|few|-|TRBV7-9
TGTGCCAGCAGGGTCCTTGGGGATGGGACCCAGTACTTC
CASRVLGDGTQYF
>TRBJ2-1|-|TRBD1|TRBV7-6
TGTGCCAGCAGCTTTCCGGGACAGGGTACCTACAATGAGCAGTTCTTC
CASSFPGQGTYNEQFF
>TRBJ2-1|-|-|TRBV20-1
TGCAGTGCTAGGCGGCGGGGGCCTTCGACTGAGCAGTTCTTC
CSARRRGPSTEQFF
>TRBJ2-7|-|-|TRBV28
TGTGCCAGCAGGTCAACCTACGAGCAGTACTTC
CASRSTYEQYF
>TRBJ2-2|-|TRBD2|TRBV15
TGTGCCACCAGAGGAACGGGGGGCACCGGGGAGCTGTTTTTT
CATRGTGGTGELFF
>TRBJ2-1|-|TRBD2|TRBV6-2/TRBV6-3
TGTGCCAGCAGTGACCGAAGCGGGAGTTCCTACAATGAGCAGTTCTTC
CASSDRSGSSYNEQFF
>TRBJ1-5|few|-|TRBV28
TGTGCCAGCAGTTTAAGTAGTGAGGTGGGCAATCAGCCCCAGCATTTT
CASSLSSEVGNQPQHF
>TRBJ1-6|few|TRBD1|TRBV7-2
TGTGCCAGCAGCCGCAAAAAGGGACAGGGAAATTCACCCCTCCACTTT
CASSRKKGQGNSPLHF
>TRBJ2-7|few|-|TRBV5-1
TGCGCCAGCAGCTTGTCCAGGGGCTCTATGGACGAGCAGTACTTC
CASSLSRGSMDEQYF
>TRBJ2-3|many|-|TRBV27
TGTGCCAGCAGTTCCGCAGCTAGCCGCACAGCCACAGATACGCAGTATTTT
CASSSAASRTATDTQYF
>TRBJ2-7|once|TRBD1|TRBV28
TGTGCCAGCAGTCGGGACAGGTTGTCGGCCGAGCAGTACTTC
CASSRDRLSAEQYF
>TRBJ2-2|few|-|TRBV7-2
TGTGCCAGCAGCTTAGACGGGGCGGGGGAGCTGTTTTTT
CASSLDGAGELFF
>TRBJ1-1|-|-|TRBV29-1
TGCAGCGTTGACCCGACGGTGAACACTGAAGCTTTCTTT
CSVDPTVNTEAFF
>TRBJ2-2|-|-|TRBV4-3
TGCGCCAGCAGCCTGGGTCCGGGAACGGGCACCGGGGAGCTGTTTTTT
CASSLGPGTGTGELFF
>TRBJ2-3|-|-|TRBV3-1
TGTGCCAGCAGTCCAGGGGAAAGGATGCAAGATACGCAGTATTTT
CASSPGERMQDTQYF
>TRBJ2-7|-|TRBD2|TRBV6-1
TGTGCCAGCAGTGAACCAGCGGGAGGCAACGAGCAGTACTTC
CASSEPAGGNEQYF
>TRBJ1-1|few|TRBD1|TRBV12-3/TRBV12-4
TGTGCCAGCAGTCCCACAGGGGGCTCGGACACTGAAGCTTTCTTT
CASSPTGGSDTEAFF
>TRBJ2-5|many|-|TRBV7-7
TGTGCTAGCAGCTTAGACCGGAAAGAGACCCAGTACTTC
CASSLDRKETQYF
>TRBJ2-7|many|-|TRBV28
TGTGCCAGCACTTCAGGGGTGAACTACGAGCAGTACTTC
CASTSGVNYEQYF
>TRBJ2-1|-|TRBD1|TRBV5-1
TGCGCCAGCAGCTACCGATCCCGGGACAGGAGAAACAATGAGCAGTTCTTC
CASSYRSRDRRNNEQFF
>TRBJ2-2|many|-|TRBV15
TGTGCCACCAGCAGAGATGTTGGAACCAGCGGCGGGGAGCTGTTTTTT
CATSRDVGTSGGELFF
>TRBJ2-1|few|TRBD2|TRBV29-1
TGCAGCGTTGAACTAGCGGGGTTCTACAATGAGCAGTTCTTC
CSVELAGFYNEQFF
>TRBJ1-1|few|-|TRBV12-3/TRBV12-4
TGTGCCAGCAGTTTAGTACAGGTTCGTCGCACTGAAGCTTTCTTT
CASSLVQVRRTEAFF
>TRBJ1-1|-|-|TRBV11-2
TGTGCCAGCAGCTTAGCGGGAGGGGGGGAGAACACTGAAGCTTTCTTT
CASSLAGGGENTEAFF
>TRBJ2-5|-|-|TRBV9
TGTGCCAGCAGCGTAGGATCTGTGGGGGGTGAGACCCAGTACTTC
CASSVGSVGGETQYF
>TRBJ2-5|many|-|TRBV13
TGTGCCAGCAGCGCGGGCCCACAGGGCGTCCAAGAGACCCAGTACTTC
CASSAGPQGVQETQYF
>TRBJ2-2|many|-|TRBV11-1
TGTGCCAGCAGCCGTCGGGACCCATACACCGGGGAGCTGTTTTTT
CASSRRDPYTGELFF
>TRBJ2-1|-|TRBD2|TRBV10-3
TGTGCCATCAGTGGACTAGCGGGGGGCATAGGGACTGAGCAGTTCTTC
CAISGLAGGIGTEQFF
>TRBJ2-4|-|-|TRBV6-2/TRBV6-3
TGTGCCAGCGGGCCCCATGCCAAAAACATTCAGTACTTC
CASGPHAKNIQYF
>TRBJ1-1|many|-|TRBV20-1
TGCAGTGCTAGGACAGCATTCGACATGAACACTGAAGCTTTCTTT
CSARTAFDMNTEAFF
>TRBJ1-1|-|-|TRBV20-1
TGCAGTGCTCATCGTAGTGGGGCTGAAGCTTTCTTT
CSAHRSGAEAFF
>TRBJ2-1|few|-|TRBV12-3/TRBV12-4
TGTGCCAGCAGCCCCGGCATTCTCTTACCAAAGGGGAATGAGCAGTTCTTC
CASSPGILLPKGNEQFF
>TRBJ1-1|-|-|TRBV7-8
TGTGCCAGCAGCTTAGAAGTTCTCCGCGTCGCTTTCTTT
CASSLEVLRVAFF
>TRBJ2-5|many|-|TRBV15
TGTGCCACCAGCATGAAGAGGCGGGAGACCCAGTACTTC
CATSMKRRETQYF
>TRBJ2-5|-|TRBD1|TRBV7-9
TGTGCCAGCCGCCAGGGGGTGCAAGAGACCCAGTACTTC
CASRQGVQETQYF
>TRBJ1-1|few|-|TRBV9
TGTGCCAGCAATCCGGGGGACCTGAACACTGAAGCTTTCTTT
CASNPGDLNTEAFF
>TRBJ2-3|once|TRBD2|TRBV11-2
TGTGCCAGCAGCTTAGCGGGGGGGCCGTCGGTAACGCAGTATTTT
CASSLAGGPSVTQYF
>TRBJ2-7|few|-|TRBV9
TGTGCCAGCAGCGGGCAGGGCTACGAGCAGTACTTC
CASSGQGYEQYF
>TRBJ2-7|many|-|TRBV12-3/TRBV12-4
TGTGCCAGCAGTATGACAGGTTTTTCCTACGAGCAGTACTTC
CASSMTGFSYEQYF
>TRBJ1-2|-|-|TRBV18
TGTGCCAGCTCACCCTCCGGCAGGGTCTATGGCTACACCTTC
CASSPSGRVYGYTF
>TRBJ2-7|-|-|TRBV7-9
TGTGCCAGCAGCTTCGTCTCCTACGAGCAGTACTTC
CASSFVSYEQYF
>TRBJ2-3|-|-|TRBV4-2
TGTGCCAGCAGCCAAGATATAGCTGCCCGAGGGACAGATACGCAGTATTTT
CASSQDIAARGTDTQYF
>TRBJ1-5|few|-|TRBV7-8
TGTGCCAGCAGCTTAGCAAGGGATAGCAATCAGCCCCAGCATTTT
CASSLARDSNQPQHF
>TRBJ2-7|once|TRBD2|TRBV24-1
TGTGCCACCAGTGGCGGGGGCTCCTACGAGCAGTACTTC
CATSGGGSYEQYF
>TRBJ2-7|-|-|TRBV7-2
TGTGCCAGCAGCTTAGCTGCAGGGTCCTACGAGCAGTACTTC
CASSLAAGSYEQYF
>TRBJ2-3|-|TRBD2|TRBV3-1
TGTGCCAGCAGCCAAGCCGGGGGGAGCACAGATACGCAGTATTTT
CASSQAGGSTDTQYF
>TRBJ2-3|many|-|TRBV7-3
TGTGCCAGCAGTTTCCTGGCGGGTCCCCCCACAGATACGCAGTATTTT
CASSFLAGPPTDTQYF
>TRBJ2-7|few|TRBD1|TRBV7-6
TGTGCCAGCAGCATCGCGACAGGGGCAAGCTCCTACGAGCAGTACTTC
CASSIATGASSYEQYF
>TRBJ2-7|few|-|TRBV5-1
TGCGCCAGCAGCTTGGCCTCAGGATCGGGGCGCCCCTACGAGCAGTACTTC
CASSLASGSGRPYEQYF
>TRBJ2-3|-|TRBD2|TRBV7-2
TGTGCCAGCAGCCATGGACTAGCGGGGGGCAACGATACGCAGTATTTT
CASSHGLAGGNDTQYF
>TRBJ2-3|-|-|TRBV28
TGTGCCAGCAGTTTTCGTCACCACACAGATACGCAGTATTTT
CASSFRHHTDTQYF
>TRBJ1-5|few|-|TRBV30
TGTGCCTGGAGTAGGTTGAATCAGCCCCAGCATTTT
CAWSRLNQPQHF
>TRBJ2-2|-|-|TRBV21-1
TGTGCCAGCAGTTGTAGCGTCGGGGAGCTGTTTTTT
CASSCSVGELFF
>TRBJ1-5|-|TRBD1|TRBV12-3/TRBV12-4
TGTGCCAGCACCCAAGATGGGACAGGGGAACAGCCCCAGCATTTT
CASTQDGTGEQPQHF